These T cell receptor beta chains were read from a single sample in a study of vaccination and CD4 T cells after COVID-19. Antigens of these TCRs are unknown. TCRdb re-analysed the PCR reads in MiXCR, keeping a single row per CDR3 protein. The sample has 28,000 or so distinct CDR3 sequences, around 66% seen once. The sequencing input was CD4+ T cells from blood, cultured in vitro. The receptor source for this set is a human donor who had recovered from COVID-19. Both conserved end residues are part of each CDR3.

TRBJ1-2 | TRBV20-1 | CSAKVQGRDYGYTF
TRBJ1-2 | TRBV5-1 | CASSLDRGYGYTF
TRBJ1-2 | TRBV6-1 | CASSELQGVYGYTF
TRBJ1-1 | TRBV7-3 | CASSFGLMNTEAFF
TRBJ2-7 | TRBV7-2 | CASSQDRILYEQYF
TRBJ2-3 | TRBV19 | CASSGLAGGEDTQYF
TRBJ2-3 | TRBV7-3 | CASSSGTRTDTQYF
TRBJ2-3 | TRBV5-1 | CASSSLGTSADTQYF
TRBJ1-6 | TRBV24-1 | CATSDHNSPLHF
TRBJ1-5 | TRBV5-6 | CASSLGGAQPQHF
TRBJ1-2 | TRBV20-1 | CSARAEGPGGYTF
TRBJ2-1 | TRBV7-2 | CASSLRTGGPNEQFF
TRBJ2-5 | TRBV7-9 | CASSLWGQGRMIQYF
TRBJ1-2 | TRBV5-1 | CASSLIQGPGYTF
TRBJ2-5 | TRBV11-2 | CASSLDLTQYF
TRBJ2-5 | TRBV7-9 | CASSLIGGAMGETQYF
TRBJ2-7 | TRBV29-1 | CSVERQSNEQYF